This is a list of T cell receptor beta chains from one sample in a study of T cell repertoires in cytomegalovirus infection. TCRdb independently ran MiXCR on the reads; one entry per CDR3 protein. In the table there are roughly 730,000 distinct CDR3 sequences, around 35% of which are singletons. These TCRs are of unknown antigen specificity. The starting material was cultured PBMCs, obtained from culture after CMV antigen stimulation. The receptors here all came from a human donor in good health (CMV status not recorded). Some clones in this sample may be carry-over from other donors' samples. The CDR3 runs from the conserved cysteine through the conserved F or W. D genes are given only for firm matches. Clone size is shown for a subset of rows, as once, few, many or a class of expanded clone.

>TRBJ2-1|.|TRBD1|TRBV12-3/TRBV12-4
CASRPTGALGTNEQFF
TGTGCCAGCAGGCCGACAGGGGCTCTCGGAACCAATGAGCAGTTCTTC
>TRBJ1-1|few|.|TRBV7-2
CASSLDWGVEKAGTF
TGTGCCAGCAGCTTAGACTGGGGGGTGGAAAAGGCGGGTACCTTT
>TRBJ2-3|.|.|TRBV6-2/TRBV6-3
CASSFGDLTDTQYF
TGTGCCAGCAGTTTCGGGGACCTCACAGATACGCAGTATTTT
>TRBJ2-7|.|TRBD1|TRBV28
CASRRGGISYEQYF
TGTGCCAGCAGGCGAGGGGGCATTTCCTACGAGCAGTACTTC
>TRBJ2-3|.|TRBD1|TRBV6-6
CASSTSGTAWDTQYF
TGTGCCAGCAGTACCTCCGGGACAGCCTGGGATACGCAGTATTTT
>TRBJ2-1|few|TRBD2|TRBV7-9
CASSGTSGRIDEQFF
TGTGCCAGCAGCGGAACTAGCGGGAGAATAGATGAGCAGTTCTTC
>TRBJ1-2|many|TRBD1|TRBV7-2
CASRTGDSYGYTF
TGTGCCAGCAGGACAGGGGATAGCTATGGCTACACCTTC
>TRBJ2-7|many|TRBD2|TRBV7-2
CASSLVIIAGPSQYF
TGTGCCAGCAGCTTAGTGATAATAGCGGGACCCTCCCAGTACTTC
>TRBJ2-2|.|.|TRBV12-3/TRBV12-4
CASSFSTNGELFF
TGTGCCAGCAGTTTTTCGACAAACGGGGAGCTGTTTTTT
>TRBJ1-5|.|TRBD1|TRBV6-2/TRBV6-3
CASSKDRDSNQPQHF
TGTGCCAGCAGTAAGGACAGGGACTCTAATCAGCCCCAGCATTTT
>TRBJ2-2|few|TRBD2|TRBV4-2
CASSQRRGGAAGELFF
TGTGCCAGCAGCCAGCGTCGCGGGGGGGCCGCCGGGGAGCTGTTTTTT
>TRBJ2-1|few|.|TRBV6-5
CASSSGEEQFF
TGTGCCAGCAGTTCAGGGGAGGAGCAGTTCTTC
>TRBJ1-3|few|.|TRBV29-1
CSVFVRSGNTIYF
TGCAGCGTCTTCGTCCGCTCTGGAAACACCATATATTTT
>TRBJ1-6|.|.|TRBV5-5
CASSFLLSYNSPLHF
TGTGCCAGCAGCTTCCTTCTCTCCTATAATTCACCCCTCCACTTT
>TRBJ1-5|.|.|TRBV12-3/TRBV12-4
CASSQALNQPQHF
TGTGCCAGCAGTCAGGCCCTCAATCAGCCCCAGCATTTT
>TRBJ2-2|many|.|TRBV7-2
CASNNRGGTGELFF
TGTGCCAGCAATAACAGGGGGGGCACCGGGGAGCTGTTTTTT
>TRBJ2-1|.|TRBD2|TRBV4-1
CASSQDVASGRAYNEQFF
TGCGCCAGCAGCCAAGATGTCGCTAGCGGGAGGGCCTACAATGAGCAGTTCTTC
>TRBJ1-2|.|.|TRBV12-3/TRBV12-4
CASSPVRTAPSYGYTF
TGTGCCAGCAGCCCAGTCCGGACCGCACCGAGCTATGGCTACACCTTC
>TRBJ2-7|many|TRBD2|TRBV7-2
CASSQGLAGPYEQYF
TGTGCCAGCAGCCAGGGACTAGCGGGACCCTACGAGCAGTACTTC
>TRBJ2-3|.|TRBD2|TRBV12-3/TRBV12-4
CASSRRPLAGGADTQYF
TGTGCCAGCAGTCGGCGCCCTCTAGCGGGGGGGGCAGATACGCAGTATTTT
>TRBJ2-1|many|TRBD1|TRBV7-8
CASSFRGSFDNEQFF
TGTGCCAGCAGCTTCAGGGGGTCGTTTGACAATGAGCAGTTCTTC
>TRBJ2-5|.|TRBD1|TRBV18
CASSTGAGGETQYF
TGTGCCAGCTCGACAGGGGCCGGCGGGGAGACCCAGTACTTC
>TRBJ1-5|many|.|TRBV7-2
CASSLEVGKGQPQHF
TGTGCCAGCAGCTTAGAGGTTGGTAAGGGTCAGCCCCAGCATTTT
>TRBJ2-7|few|TRBD1|TRBV7-2
CASSLNRGGGYEQYF
TGTGCCAGCAGCCTTAACCGAGGGGGCGGCTACGAGCAGTACTTC
>TRBJ2-1|.|.|TRBV28
CASSWGDGRSHEQFF
TGTGCCAGCAGTTGGGGGGACGGGCGTTCCCATGAGCAGTTCTTC
>TRBJ2-1|.|.|TRBV20-1
CSAREPGPNEQFF
TGCAGTGCTAGAGAACCGGGGCCAAATGAGCAGTTCTTC
>TRBJ2-7|.|.|TRBV2
CASSEPLGEPDEQYF
TGTGCCAGCAGTGAACCTCTGGGGGAACCGGACGAGCAGTACTTC